The 18 T cell receptor beta chains in this list originate from one sample, sequenced in a study of T cell repertoires in cytomegalovirus infection (dated by TCRdb to between 2018 and 2021). The sequencer listed for this sample is Illumina HiSeq 1500. TCRdb reanalyzed the raw reads on its own, using fastp at Q25 for trimming and MiXCR for clone calling, and kept in-frame beta chains. CDR3 protein sequences are deduplicated, and each keeps its most common genes and DNA. The sample table shows roughly 320,000 distinct CDR3 sequences, and 8% to 9.5% are seen once. The top ten clones comprise around 4% of the sample. Sequences were obtained from PBMCs. These receptors were collected from a human donor in good health (CMV status not recorded). Some clones in this sample may be carry-over from other donors' samples.

Points on this clonotype: The junction departs from germline at one end; a sequencing error may be responsible. This rearrangement joins TRBV4-1 to TRBJ1-1, with D uncertain. Germline CDR1 and CDR2: MGHRA and YSYEKL. The CDR3 sequence is 16 residues long. The chain's CDR3 is CASSRGREAGNTEAFF. The CDR3 DNA reads TGTGCCAGCAGCCGAGGAAGGGAGGCAGGGAACACTGAAGCTTTCTTT.

This clonotype occurred many times. This chain links TRBV7-2 with TRBJ1-2; no firm D call. The CDR3 loop spans 13 amino acids. V lost 5 bases, J lost 6 bases, and 13 bases lay in between. From germline, CDR1 is SGHTA and CDR2 FQGNSA. The CDR3 sequence is CASSPTFRDGYTF. The CDR3 DNA reads TGTGCCAGCAGCCCCACATTTCGGGATGGCTACACCTTC.

This clonotype was detected many times. This rearrangement joins TRBV7-2 to TRBJ2-7; TRBD2 matches at 9 bases. CDR1 and CDR2 (germline): SGHTA, FQGNSA. The CDR3 contains 17 residues. V trimming: 5 bases; J trimming: 1 base; junction bases outside the gene matches: 12. The CDR3 reads CASSLAVVSGRSYEQYF. The CDR3 DNA sequence: TGTGCCAGCAGCCTGGCCGTCGTTAGCGGGAGATCCTACGAGCAGTACTTC. Full variable domain (rest looked up from reference TRBV7-2 and TRBJ2-7): GAGVSQSPSNKVTEKGKDVELRCDPISGHTALYWYRQSLGQGLEFLIYFQGNSAPDKSGLPSDRFSAERTGGSVSTLTIQRTQQEDSAVYLCASSLAVVSGRSYEQYFGPGTRLTVT.

The sample holds many counts of this clonotype. V usage is TRBV7-2 and J usage is TRBJ2-1; D not certain. Trimming left V 5 bases short and J 4 bases short, with 12 bases between. Germline V gives CDR1 SGHTA, CDR2 FQGNSA. CDR3 length equals 14 residues. CDR3 coding DNA: TGTGCCAGCAGCCGAAGAGGCGGTTACAATGAGCAGTTCTTC. Translated, it gives CASSRRGGYNEQFF.

This clonotype was observed many times. The CDR3 here is CASSAGASTNIQYF. The CDR3, as DNA: TGTGCCAGCAGCGCGGGGGCCAGCACTAACATTCAGTACTTC. The rearrangement joins TRBV7-2 to TRBJ2-4; D is perhaps TRBD2 (7 bases). Germline lookup yields CDR1 SGHTA and CDR2 FQGNSA. The CDR3 sequence is 14 residues long. V was cut by 5 bases and J by 7 bases, with 15 bases left in between. The full variable domain, its missing parts supplied by reference TRBV7-2 and TRBJ2-4, is GAGVSQSPSNKVTEKGKDVELRCDPISGHTALYWYRQSLGQGLEFLIYFQGNSAPDKSGLPSDRFSAERTGGSVSTLTIQRTQQEDSAVYLCASSAGASTNIQYFGAGTRLSVL.

In this sample, this clonotype turned up many times. The rearrangement uses TRBV20-1 and TRBJ2-2; D perhaps matches TRBD1 (6 bases). This CDR3 comprises 13 residues. Germline V gene data show CDR1 as DFQATT and CDR2 as SNEGSKA (reference sequence). Trimming took off 2 bases at V and 6 bases at J, with 10 bases between the two ends. The CDR3 DNA sequence: TGCAGTGCTAGAAAACAGGGTGCCGGGGAGCTGTTTTTT. Its protein is CSARKQGAGELFF.

Worth noting for this clonotype: Being one base from a much bigger clone, this may be a read error. The V and J genes are TRBV4-3 and TRBJ2-4; 7 nucleotides align to TRBD2. Losses at the gene ends were 5 bases for V and 1 base for J; bases not matched to a gene: 5. CDR3 length: 15 amino acids. CDR1 is LGHNA and CDR2 is YSLEER in the germline V gene. CDR3 nucleotides: TGCGCCAGCAGCGAGCTGGGGGGGGCCAAAAACATTCAGTACTTC. Encoded protein: CASSELGGAKNIQYF.

The sample holds many counts of this clonotype. The genes are TRBV6-1 and TRBJ1-5; perhaps TRBD1 as D (6 bases). CDR1 MNHNS and CDR2 SASEGT come from the germline V gene. Trimming took 5 bases from V and 3 from J, leaving 11 bases between them. This CDR3 is built from 14 residues. The CDR3 DNA follows: TGTGCCAGCAGTCGTAACAGGGACAATCAGCCCCAGCATTTT. Amino acids: CASSRNRDNQPQHF.

The V call is TRBV7-9, the J call TRBJ1-4; the D is unclear. Trimming pared 5 bases from V and 11 bases from J, leaving 18 bases between. The germline gives CDR1 SEHNR, CDR2 FQNEAQ (reference sequence). The length of the CDR3 is 14 residues. The DNA for the CDR3 is TGTGCCAGCAGCGTATCGGGCGGAAAGGATAAACTGTTTTTT. Translating it yields CASSVSGGKDKLFF.

This clonotype was seen a handful of times. The V and J genes are TRBV7-2 and TRBJ2-7, with 13 bases aligning to TRBD2. Germline V gene data show CDR1 as SGHTA and CDR2 as FQGNSA. Unmatched junction bases numbered 3, after V lost 5 bases and J lost 5 bases. The CDR3 totals 14 residues. This chain's CDR3 is CASSRTSGRNEQYF. Written as DNA, the CDR3 is TGTGCCAGCAGCCGGACTAGCGGGAGAAACGAGCAGTACTTC.

The chain couples TRBV19 to TRBJ2-1, with 10 nucleotides matching TRBD1. The junction had 3 bases not matched to a gene; V was cut back by 1 base and J by 9 bases. The V gene's germline CDR1 is LNHDA and CDR2 SQIVND (reference sequence). The CDR3 totals 14 residues. The CDR3: CASSIGTGGGEQFF. The CDR3 bases are TGTGCCAGTAGTATAGGGACAGGGGGTGGTGAGCAGTTCTTC. Based on the CDR3 plus reference TRBV19 and TRBJ2-1, the full variable domain is DGGITQSPKYLFRKEGQNVTLSCEQNLNHDAMYWYRQDPGQGLRLIYYSQIVNDFQKGDIAEGYSVSREKKESFPLTVTSAQKNPTAFYLCASSIGTGGGEQFFGPGTRLTVL.

This clonotype was found many times. The chain links TRBV28 to TRBJ2-1; D is undetermined. Trimming took 3 bases from V and 6 from J, leaving 9 bases between them. Looked up from germline, CDR1 is MDHEN and CDR2 is SYDVKM. This CDR3 has 13 residues. The CDR3 nucleotides read TGTGCCAGCAGTTTCCTAAACGTCAATGAGCAGTTCTTC. Translating gives CASSFLNVNEQFF.

This chain uses TRBV4-1 with TRBJ2-1; D is ambiguous. Germline assignment: CDR1 MGHRA and CDR2 YSYEKL. CDR3 length equals 15 residues. V was pared by 2 bases and J by 4 bases, with 12 bases between. CDR3 sequence: CASSQTSAPYNEQFF. The CDR3 DNA reads as TGCGCCAGCAGCCAAACTTCAGCCCCTTACAATGAGCAGTTCTTC.

The rearrangement uses TRBV2 and TRBJ2-1; perhaps TRBD2 as D (6 bases). Germline assignment: CDR1 SNHLY and CDR2 FYNNEI. V lost 10 bases, J lost 1 base, and 11 bases lay in between. CDR3 length: 13 residues. CDR3 DNA: TGTGCCATTCGGGACTTTTCCTACAATGAGCAGTTCTTC. This sequence encodes CAIRDFSYNEQFF.

This clonotype was observed a handful of times. The V call is TRBV7-2, the J call TRBJ2-5; no firm D call. CDR1 SGHTA and CDR2 FQGNSA come from the germline V gene. V was clipped by 8 bases and J by 4 bases, with 14 bases between them. This CDR3 contains 13 residues. The CDR3 DNA follows: TGTGCCAGCGGGCACAAGGCCCCAGAGACCCAGTACTTC. As protein: CASGHKAPETQYF. The full variable domain, its missing parts supplied by reference TRBV7-2 and TRBJ2-5, is GAGVSQSPSNKVTEKGKDVELRCDPISGHTALYWYRQSLGQGLEFLIYFQGNSAPDKSGLPSDRFSAERTGGSVSTLTIQRTQQEDSAVYLCASGHKAPETQYFGPGTRLLVL.

The rearrangement uses TRBV7-2 and TRBJ2-7, with TRBD1 matching over 7 bases. Trimming took 4 bases from V and 1 from J; bases not matched to a gene: 7. The CDR3 runs 15 residues. CDR1 is SGHTA, CDR2 FQGNSA, per germline. CDR3 amino acids: CASSSDRPVSYEQYF. The CDR3 coding sequence is TGTGCCAGCAGCTCGGACAGGCCCGTGTCCTACGAGCAGTACTTC.

This clonotype occurred many times. The chain has TRBV7-6 and TRBJ2-1, with D possibly being TRBD1 (5 bases). The CDR3 is 12 residues long. Germline values: CDR1 SGHVS, CDR2 FNYEAQ. V shed 3 bases and J shed 9 bases, with 9 bases lying between them. The DNA for the CDR3 is TGTGCCAGCAGCTTCAGGGCTGCTGAGCAGTTCTTC. This encodes CASSFRAAEQFF.

This clonotype occurred many times. The chain combines TRBV7-2 with TRBJ1-1, with D possibly TRBD1 on 5 matching bases. CDR1 is SGHTA and CDR2 is FQGNSA in the germline V gene. Deletions cut 4 bases from V and 11 bases from J, with 14 bases between. The CDR3 spans 12 residues. The CDR3 nucleotides are TGTGCCAGCAGCTCACATGGGACCTTTGCTTTCTTT. Translating it yields CASSSHGTFAFF.